These 13 T cell receptor beta chains share one sample of origin, sequenced in a study of T cells after yellow fever vaccination. TCRdb analysed the 5' RACE reads with MiXCR anew, one entry per CDR3 protein. Of 200,000 to 300,000 distinct CDR3 sequences detected, 13% appear once; the ten largest clones hold 0.4% to 0.65%. This material consisted of CD4+ T cells sorted from PBMCs, taken 45 days after the yellow fever booster vaccination. These receptors were taken from a man younger than 40 who received the YFV17D yellow fever vaccine.

This clonotype was observed a handful of times. V is TRBV20-1 and J is TRBJ1-1; D unclear. Per the germline V gene, CDR1 is DFQATT and CDR2 is SNEGSKA (reference sequence). The CDR3 consists of 13 residues. Trimming cost V 5 bases and J 2 bases, with 12 bases left between them. The CDR3: CSARSDPNTEAFF. CDR3 bases: TGCAGTGCTCGATCGGATCCCAACACTGAAGCTTTCTTT.

The chain combines TRBV2 with TRBJ2-1, with D tentatively TRBD1 (7 bases). The CDR3 runs 15 residues. Germline V gene lookup returns CDR1 SNHLY and CDR2 FYNNEI. V lost 6 bases and J lost 3, with 15 bases in between. The CDR3 loop reads CASRRRGPDYNEQFF. CDR3 nucleotides: TGTGCCAGCAGAAGGAGGGGGCCAGACTACAATGAGCAGTTCTTC.

This clonotype was observed at least ten times. The chain recombines TRBV20-1 with TRBJ2-3, with 9 positions matching TRBD2. V lost 4 bases, J lost 2 bases, and 10 bases stayed unmatched. The V gene's germline CDR1 is DFQATT and CDR2 SNEGSKA (reference sequence). This CDR3 region has 16 residues. The CDR3 sequence: CSANSGRTAYTDTQYF. The CDR3 nucleotides read TGCAGTGCTAATAGCGGGAGAACGGCTTACACAGATACGCAGTATTTT.

This clonotype has a handful of counts. J is TRBJ2-2 and V is TRBV12-3 or TRBV12-4; D is unresolved. The CDR3 runs to 16 residues. The V end was cut by 1 base, the J end by 0 bases, with 9 bases between. The CDR3 nucleotides read TGTGCCAGCAGTTTAGATCTGCGGTCGAACACCGGGGAGCTGTTTTTT. Translated: CASSLDLRSNTGELFF.

J is TRBJ2-3 and V is TRBV30; 8 positions agree with TRBD2. Germline CDR1 is GTSNPN and CDR2 is SVGIG (reference sequence). Trimming removed 0 bases from V and 0 bases from J; junction bases left unmatched: 14. This CDR3 comprises 19 residues. In DNA form, the CDR3 reads TGTGCCTGGAGTGTAGGGGCCCGATCTAGCGGGCCTAGCACAGATACGCAGTATTTT. It translates to CAWSVGARSSGPSTDTQYF.

This clonotype appeared a few times. This chain uses TRBV7-2 with TRBJ2-2; 7 nucleotides line up with TRBD2. The CDR3 extends over 15 amino acids. Germline assignment: CDR1 SGHTA and CDR2 FQGNSA. Unmatched junction bases numbered 4, after V lost 5 bases and J lost 1 base. The CDR3 bases are TGTGCCAGCAGCCCTCTAGCGGTGAACACCGGGGAGCTGTTTTTT. Amino acid sequence: CASSPLAVNTGELFF.

The chain combines TRBV10-3 with TRBJ2-2, with D uncertain. Germline CDR1 ENHRY, CDR2 SYGVKD. The CDR3 is made up of 14 amino acids. With 3 bases removed from V and 3 bases from J, the gap between germline ends came to 8 bases. CDR3 DNA sequence: TGTGCCATCAGTGACCTGGCGGACACCGGGGAGCTGTTTTTT. Its translation is CAISDLADTGELFF.

The J gene is TRBJ2-1, the V gene TRBV19; tentative D call: TRBD2 (6 bases). From germline, CDR1 is LNHDA and CDR2 SQIVND (reference sequence). This CDR3 spans 13 amino acids. V was clipped by 7 bases and J by 3 bases, with 10 bases between them. CDR3 region: CASKTGDYNEQFF. The CDR3, as DNA: TGTGCCAGTAAAACGGGAGACTACAATGAGCAGTTCTTC. The full variable domain, its missing parts supplied by reference TRBV19 and TRBJ2-1, is DGGITQSPKYLFRKEGQNVTLSCEQNLNHDAMYWYRQDPGQGLRLIYYSQIVNDFQKGDIAEGYSVSREKKESFPLTVTSAQKNPTAFYLCASKTGDYNEQFFGPGTRLTVL.

The V call is TRBV5-6, the J call TRBJ2-2, with D unclear. The CDR3 has 10 amino acids. Germline V gene data show CDR1 as SGHDT and CDR2 as YYEEEE. Trimming shortened V by 7 bases and J by 4 bases, and 2 bases separated the two germline ends. CDR3 DNA sequence: TGTGCCAGCGGCACCGGGGAGCTGTTTTTT. It is translated as CASGTGELFF.

This clonotype was observed at least ten times. The rearrangement uses TRBV12-3 or TRBV12-4 and TRBJ2-1, with TRBD2 identical over 7 bases. Trimming cost V 2 bases and J 5 bases; bases outside gene matches: 3. The CDR3 has 14 residues. The CDR3 spells CASSLRLADNEQFF. CDR3 in DNA: TGTGCCAGCAGTTTACGGCTAGCGGACAATGAGCAGTTCTTC.

The chain uses TRBV29-1 and TRBJ2-3; 10 bases map to TRBD2. The length of the CDR3 is 14 residues. V was clipped by 5 bases and J by 6 bases; unmatched bases: 8. The germline gives CDR1 SQVTM, CDR2 ANQGSEA. DNA of the CDR3: TGCAGCGTTAGTATAGCGGGAGGTGGCGATACGCAGTATTTT. Translation: CSVSIAGGGDTQYF.

A few counts support this clonotype. The rearrangement joins TRBV5-5 to TRBJ2-7, with D possibly TRBD1 on 6 matching bases. Germline CDR1 is SGHKS and CDR2 is YYEKEE (reference sequence). V lost 4 bases and J 6 bases, leaving 23 bases between the germline ends. CDR3 length: 16 residues. The CDR3 DNA is TGTGCCAGCAGCAAGATCACTACAGGGATAGGTGGCGAGCAGTACTTC. Translated: CASSKITTGIGGEQYF.

The chain combines TRBV25-1 with TRBJ2-7; D perhaps matches TRBD2 (6 bases). Germline assignment: CDR1 MGHDK and CDR2 SYGVNS. The V end lost 1 base, the J end lost 4 bases, and 17 bases lay between the germline ends. CDR3 length equals 16 residues. The CDR3 is CASSESPTGSSYEQYF. The CDR3 DNA sequence: TGTGCCAGCAGTGAATCCCCTACCGGGAGTTCATACGAGCAGTACTTC.